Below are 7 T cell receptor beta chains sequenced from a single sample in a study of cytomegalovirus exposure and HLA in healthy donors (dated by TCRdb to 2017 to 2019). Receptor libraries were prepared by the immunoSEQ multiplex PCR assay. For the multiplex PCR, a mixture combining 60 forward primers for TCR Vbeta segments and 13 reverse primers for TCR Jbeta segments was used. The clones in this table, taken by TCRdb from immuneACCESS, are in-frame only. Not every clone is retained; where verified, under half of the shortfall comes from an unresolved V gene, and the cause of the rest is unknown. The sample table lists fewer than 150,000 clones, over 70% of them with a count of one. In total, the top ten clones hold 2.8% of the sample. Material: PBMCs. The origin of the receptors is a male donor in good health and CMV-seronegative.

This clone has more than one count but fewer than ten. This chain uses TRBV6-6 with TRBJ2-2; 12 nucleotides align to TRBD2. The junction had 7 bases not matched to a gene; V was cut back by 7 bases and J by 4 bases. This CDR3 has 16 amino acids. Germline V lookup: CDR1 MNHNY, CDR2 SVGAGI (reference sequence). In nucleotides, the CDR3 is TGTGCCAGCACCGAACTAGCGGGAGGCCTCACCGGGGAGCTGTTTTTT. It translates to CASTELAGGLTGELFF.

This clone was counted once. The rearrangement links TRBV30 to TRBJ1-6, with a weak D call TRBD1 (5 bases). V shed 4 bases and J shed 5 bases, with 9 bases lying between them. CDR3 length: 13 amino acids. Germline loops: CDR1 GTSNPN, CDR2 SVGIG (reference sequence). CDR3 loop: CAWKEGNNSPLHF. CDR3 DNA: TGTGCCTGGAAGGAGGGGAATAATTCACCCCTCCACTTT. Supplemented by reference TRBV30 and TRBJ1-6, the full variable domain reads SQTIHQWPATLVQPVGSPLSLECTVEGTSNPNLYWYRQAAGRGLQLLFYSVGIGQISSEVPQNLSASRPQDRQFILSSKKLLLSDSGFYLCAWKEGNNSPLHFGNGTRLTVT.

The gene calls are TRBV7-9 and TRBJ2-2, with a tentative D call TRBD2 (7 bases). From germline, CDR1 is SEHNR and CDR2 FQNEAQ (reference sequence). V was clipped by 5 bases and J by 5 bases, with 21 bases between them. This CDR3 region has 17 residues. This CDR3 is CASSPPAAGALTGELFF. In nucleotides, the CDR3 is TGTGCCAGCAGCCCACCGGCGGCGGGGGCCCTGACCGGGGAGCTGTTTTTT.

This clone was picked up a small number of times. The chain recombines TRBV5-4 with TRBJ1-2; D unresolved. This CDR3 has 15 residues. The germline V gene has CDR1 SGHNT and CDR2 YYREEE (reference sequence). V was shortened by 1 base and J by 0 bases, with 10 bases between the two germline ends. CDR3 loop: CASSLSGLTNYGYTF. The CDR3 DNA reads TGTGCCAGCAGCTTGTCGGGGTTAACTAACTATGGCTACACCTTC.

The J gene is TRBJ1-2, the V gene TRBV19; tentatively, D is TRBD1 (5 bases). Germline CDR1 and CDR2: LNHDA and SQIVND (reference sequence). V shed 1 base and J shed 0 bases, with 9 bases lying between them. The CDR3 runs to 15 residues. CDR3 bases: TGTGCCAGTAGTATAGTAGGGGCGGCTAACTATGGCTACACCTTC. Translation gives CASSIVGAANYGYTF. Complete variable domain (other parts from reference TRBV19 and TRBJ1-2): DGGITQSPKYLFRKEGQNVTLSCEQNLNHDAMYWYRQDPGQGLRLIYYSQIVNDFQKGDIAEGYSVSREKKESFPLTVTSAQKNPTAFYLCASSIVGAANYGYTFGSGTRLTVV.

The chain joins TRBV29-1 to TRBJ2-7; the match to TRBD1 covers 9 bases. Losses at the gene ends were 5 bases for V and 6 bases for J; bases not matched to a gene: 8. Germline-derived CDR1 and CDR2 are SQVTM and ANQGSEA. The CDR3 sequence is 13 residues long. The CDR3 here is CSVSDRGMGEQYF. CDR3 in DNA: TGCAGCGTTTCGGACAGGGGAATGGGCGAGCAGTACTTC.

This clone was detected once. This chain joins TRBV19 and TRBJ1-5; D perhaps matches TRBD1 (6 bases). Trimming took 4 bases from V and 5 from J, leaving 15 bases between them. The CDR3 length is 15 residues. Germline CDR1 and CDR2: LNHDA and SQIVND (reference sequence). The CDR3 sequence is CASSTRTDRYQPQHF. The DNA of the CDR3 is TGTGCCAGTAGTACAAGAACGGACAGATATCAGCCCCAGCATTTT. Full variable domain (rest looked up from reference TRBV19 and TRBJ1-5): DGGITQSPKYLFRKEGQNVTLSCEQNLNHDAMYWYRQDPGQGLRLIYYSQIVNDFQKGDIAEGYSVSREKKESFPLTVTSAQKNPTAFYLCASSTRTDRYQPQHFGDGTRLSIL.